These 11 T cell receptor beta chains came from one sample sequenced in a study of T cells after yellow fever vaccination. TCRdb re-derived calls from the 5' RACE reads in MiXCR, one entry per CDR3 protein. The table shows about 510,000 distinct CDR3 sequences, with less than 25% occurring only once. The sample was PBMCs, taken 20 to 25 days after the first yellow fever vaccination. These TCRs come from a man aged 18 to 30 who received the YFV17D yellow fever vaccine.

V gene TRBV5-1 combines with J gene TRBJ2-5; 10 nucleotides line up with TRBD2. The germline V gene encodes CDR1 SGHRS and CDR2 YFSETQ. V lost 4 bases to trimming and J lost 2 bases; unmatched junction nucleotides: 8. This CDR3 is 16 amino acids long. The DNA for the CDR3 is TGCGCCAGCAGCGGAAGTCTAGCGGGGGATCAAGAGACCCAGTACTTC. This translates into CASSGSLAGDQETQYF.

The rearrangement joins TRBV10-3 to TRBJ2-5; maybe TRBD2 (6 bases). The length of the CDR3 is 16 residues. Deletions cut 3 bases from V and 5 bases from J, with 19 bases between. The germline gives CDR1 ENHRY, CDR2 SYGVKD. The CDR3 here is CAISESGRGSLETQYF. The CDR3 DNA sequence: TGTGCCATCAGTGAAAGTGGGCGGGGATCTCTGGAGACCCAGTACTTC.

The genes are TRBV6-5 and TRBJ2-7; 9 bases match TRBD2. Germline CDR1 MNHEY, CDR2 SVGAGI. J was trimmed by 2 bases and V by 2 bases; bases with no gene match: 4. The CDR3 is 15 residues long. This CDR3 is CASSYIQRGAYEQYF. The CDR3 nucleotides are TGTGCCAGCAGTTACATTCAGCGGGGGGCCTACGAGCAGTACTTC.

This clonotype appeared a few times. V usage is TRBV20-1 and J usage is TRBJ1-1; 7 bases are a match to TRBD1. CDR1 DFQATT and CDR2 SNEGSKA come from the germline V gene (reference sequence). The V and J ends lost 6 bases and 4 bases, in that order; junction bases with no gene match: 20. The CDR3 is made up of 17 amino acids. The CDR3 is CSAPPPRGTAVGTEAFF. The CDR3 bases are TGCAGTGCCCCGCCCCCCCGGGGGACAGCCGTGGGCACTGAAGCTTTCTTT.

This chain uses TRBV7-9 with TRBJ1-2; D gene uncertain. Trimming removed 6 bases from V and 8 bases from J, with 16 bases in between. Germline V gene lookup returns CDR1 SEHNR and CDR2 FQNEAQ (reference sequence). The CDR3 totals 13 residues. The CDR3 loop is CASRRDREGGYTF. Written as DNA, the CDR3 is TGTGCCAGCAGAAGAGACCGGGAAGGGGGCTACACCTTC.

There are a few counts of this clonotype. The chain's CDR3 is CASSYSTKGWGYTF. The CDR3 DNA is TGTGCCAGCAGTTACTCGACTAAGGGCTGGGGCTACACCTTC. The chain joins TRBV6-5 to TRBJ1-2; no firm D call. V lost 0 bases to trimming and J lost 8 bases, with 13 bases between them. CDR1 and CDR2 (germline): MNHEY, SVGAGI. The CDR3 is 14 amino acids.

In this sample, this clonotype turned up a few times. This sequence joins TRBV20-1 and TRBJ2-1, with 9 bases identical to TRBD2. Germline V gene lookup returns CDR1 DFQATT and CDR2 SNEGSKA (reference sequence). V lost 3 bases, J lost 9 bases, and 12 bases stayed unmatched. CDR3 length: 15 residues. The CDR3 loop is CSASLAGGTYLEQFF. CDR3 sequence (DNA): TGCAGTGCTAGCCTGGCGGGGGGGACTTATCTTGAGCAGTTCTTC.

This clonotype has a handful of counts. The chain carries TRBV2 and TRBJ2-1, with a tentative D call TRBD1 (7 bases). The CDR3 is 15 residues long. CDR1 and CDR2 from the germline V gene are SNHLY and FYNNEI. The V and J ends lost 6 bases and 12 bases respectively, with 24 bases between them. CDR3 coding DNA: TGTGCCAGCAGACCCAACCCCGGGTCAGGGGGGAGGCAGTTCTTC. Translation gives CASRPNPGSGGRQFF.

V usage is TRBV3-1 and J usage is TRBJ2-3, with no clear D. V was cut by 7 bases and J by 6 bases, with 8 bases left in between. Per germline, CDR1 LGHDT and CDR2 YNNKEL (reference sequence). This CDR3 is built from 11 residues. For the CDR3, the DNA is TGTGCCAGCAACTCTCACGATACGCAGTATTTT. It specifies CASNSHDTQYF.

This clonotype showed up just a few times. The chain carries TRBV29-1 and TRBJ1-2; D call uncertain. Germline V gene data show CDR1 as SQVTM and CDR2 as ANQGSEA. The ends were cut back, 7 bases at V and 0 bases at J, with 12 bases in the middle. There are 13 residues in the CDR3. The CDR3: CSAFGGTNYGYTF. The DNA of the CDR3 is TGCAGCGCGTTTGGAGGGACTAACTATGGCTACACCTTC.

This clonotype was detected only a few times. The chain combines TRBV12-3 or TRBV12-4 with TRBJ1-4; D unresolved. Trimming took 6 bases from V and 7 from J, leaving 15 bases between them. The CDR3 extends over 14 amino acids. The DNA of the CDR3 is TGTGCCAGCAGGTTTTATCGGAATCCTGAAAAACTGTTTTTT. Translated, it gives CASRFYRNPEKLFF.